This T cell receptor beta chain originates from a study of blood T cell repertoires in COVID-19. The overall study: PBMCs, B-cell-depleted T cells, or T cells were the source of the cDNA or gDNA that made up the material.

Original methodology: How many nucleated cells were present was estimated from reference gene primer amplification. The assay was immunoSEQ multiplex PCR, and TCRdb's table has in-frame clones only and misses some. The DNA was the basis for D and trimming; V, J and clone size are from that table. The table has around 190,000 clones, approximately 83% seen once; the top ten hold 1.5% to 1.7%. This clonotype was sampled from a human donor in a cohort sampled during active COVID-19. The sample was peripheral blood.

CDR3 coding DNA: TGTGCCAGCAGGACCGGGACAGGGTCCTACGAGCAGTACTTC. Translation: CASRTGTGSYEQYF. This chain connects TRBV7-2 to TRBJ2-7, with TRBD1 matching over 9 bases. Germline trimming cut 6 bases from V and 1 base from J; bases unmatched to any gene: 4. Germline V gene lookup returns CDR1 SGHTA and CDR2 FQGNSA. There are 14 residues in the CDR3.